This T cell receptor beta chain was obtained from a study of post-analysis software for immune sequencing data. The study, taken as a whole, reports: Multiple sclerosis was associated with a significant reduction in normalized Chao1 diversity relative to controls. Patients used about 5 TRBV segments, including TRBV5-6, TRBV5-1 and TRBV20-1, more often than controls.

V lost 1 base and J lost 3, with 13 bases in between. The CDR3 spans 16 residues. The germline V gene has CDR1 SGHTA and CDR2 FQGNSA. Many counts were recorded for this clonotype. Its target is unknown. Carried by the TCR beta cDNA libraries were unique molecular identifiers. In TCRdb, the PCR reads were re-called with MiXCR into one record per CDR3 protein. The table records about 150,000 distinct CDR3 sequences, 25% to 35% of them present only once. The V call is TRBV7-2, the J call TRBJ2-1, with D unresolved. The material sequenced was blood. This clonotype was obtained from a girl under 18 with multiple sclerosis. CDR3 DNA sequence: TGTGCCAGCAGCTTAGAATTCGGGTGGAACTACAATGAGCAGTTCTTC. It yields the protein CASSLEFGWNYNEQFF.